What follows is one T cell receptor beta chain and its context. Its antigen is undetermined. A multiplex PCR was run with 60 Vbeta primers and 13 Jbeta primers. Sequencing used immunoSEQ multiplex PCR; TCRdb keeps in-frame clones, though not all of them. The table includes about 82,000 clones, around 77% detected once. This sample is part of a study of cytomegalovirus exposure and HLA in healthy donors. The CDR3 runs 13 residues. Germline V gene sequence: CDR1 SEHNR, CDR2 FQNEAQ (reference sequence). Trimming shortened V by 0 bases and J by 7 bases, and 10 bases separated the two germline ends. The study, taken as a whole, reports: Researchers reported in a later analysis that a missense DCLRE1C variant was tied to TCR beta V- and J-gene trimming. Productive rates of about 90% or about 30% were seen for most TCR beta V segments in an earlier analysis. Three of the chains that were CMV-associated were confirmed in vitro to be specific for CMV antigens.

The material sequenced was PBMCs. The chain recombines TRBV7-9 with TRBJ2-7; D remains unclear. This receptor was obtained from a man aged 50 to 59 in good health and CMV-seronegative. CDR3 DNA sequence: TGTGCCAGCAGCTTAGCTGCACTGACAGAGCAGTACTTC. Translated: CASSLAALTEQYF.